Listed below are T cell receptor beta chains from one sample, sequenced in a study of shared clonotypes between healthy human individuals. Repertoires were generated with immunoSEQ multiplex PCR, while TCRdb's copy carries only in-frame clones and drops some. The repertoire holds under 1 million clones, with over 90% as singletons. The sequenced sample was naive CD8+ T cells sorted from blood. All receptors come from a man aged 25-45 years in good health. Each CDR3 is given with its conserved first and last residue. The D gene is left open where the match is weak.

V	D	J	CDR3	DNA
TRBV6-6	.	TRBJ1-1	CAITRLPEGEAFF	TGTGCCATCACACGCCTACCGGAGGGTGAAGCTTTCTTT
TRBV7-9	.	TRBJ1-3	CASSGGAGRRNTIYF	TGTGCCAGCAGCGGCGGGGCAGGACGTAGAAACACCATATATTTT
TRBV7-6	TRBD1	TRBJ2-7	CASSPQGASYEQYF	TGTGCCAGCAGCCCTCAGGGGGCGTCCTACGAGCAGTACTTC
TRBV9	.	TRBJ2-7	CASSVGEAGPTYEQYF	TGTGCCAGCAGCGTAGGGGAGGCAGGGCCGACCTACGAGCAGTACTTC
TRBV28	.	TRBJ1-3	CASSSFGLGNSGNTIYF	TGTGCCAGCAGTTCGTTTGGACTGGGGAACTCTGGAAACACCATATATTTT
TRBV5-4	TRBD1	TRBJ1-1	CASSAGTGKWEAFF	TGTGCCAGCAGCGCGGGGACAGGGAAGTGGGAAGCTTTCTTT
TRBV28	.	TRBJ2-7	CASSLRAQPSYEQYF	TGTGCCAGCAGTTTGCGGGCACAACCCTCCTACGAGCAGTACTTC
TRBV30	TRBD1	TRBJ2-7	CAWNVYRVGPSRGSEQYF	TGTGCCTGGAACGTATACAGGGTAGGCCCTAGCAGGGGGAGCGAGCAGTACTTC
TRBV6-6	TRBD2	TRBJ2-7	CASSQREVYYEQYF	TGTGCCAGCAGTCAGCGGGAGGTTTACTACGAGCAGTACTTC
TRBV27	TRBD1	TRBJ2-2	CASSTSRQGTGELFF	TGTGCCAGCAGTACCTCAAGACAGGGGACCGGGGAGCTGTTTTTT
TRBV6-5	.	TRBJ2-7	CASSYSEFSYEQYF	TGTGCCAGCAGTTACTCGGAGTTTTCCTACGAGCAGTACTTC
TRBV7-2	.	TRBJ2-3	CASSTGPSPTDTQYF	TGTGCCAGCAGCACGGGACCCTCACCCACAGATACGCAGTATTTT
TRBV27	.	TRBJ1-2	CASSDGARDGYTF	TGTGCCAGCAGCGACGGGGCGCGGGACGGCTACACCTTC
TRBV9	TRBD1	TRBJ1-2	CASNVVRQGDGYTF	TGTGCCAGCAACGTAGTCCGACAGGGTGATGGCTACACCTTC
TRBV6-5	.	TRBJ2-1	CASSYSENYNEQFF	TGTGCCAGCAGTTACTCAGAAAACTACAATGAGCAGTTCTTC
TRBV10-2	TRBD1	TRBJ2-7	CASQDPGQGSYEQYF	TGCGCCAGCCAGGACCCGGGACAGGGCTCCTACGAGCAGTACTTC
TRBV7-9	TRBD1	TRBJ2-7	CASSPPGTGGYEQYF	TGTGCCAGCAGCCCCCCCGGGACAGGGGGCTACGAGCAGTACTTC
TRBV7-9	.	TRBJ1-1	CASSRDNMNTEAFF	TGTGCCAGCAGCCGGGACAACATGAACACTGAAGCTTTCTTT
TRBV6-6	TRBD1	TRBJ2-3	CASRNPGTGGTDTQYF	TGTGCCAGCCGGAACCCCGGGACAGGGGGCACAGATACGCAGTATTTT
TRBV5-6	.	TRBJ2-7	CASSLAGSHYEQYF	TGTGCCAGCAGCTTGGCCGGGAGCCACTACGAGCAGTACTTC
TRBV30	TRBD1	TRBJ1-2	CAWSGTGGVYGYTF	TGTGCCTGGTCCGGGACAGGGGGTGTCTATGGCTACACCTTC
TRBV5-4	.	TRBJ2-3	CASSLRSPDTQYF	TGTGCCAGCAGCTTGAGGTCCCCAGATACGCAGTATTTT
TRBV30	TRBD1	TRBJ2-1	CAWGTGSYNEQFF	TGTGCCTGGGGGACAGGCTCCTACAATGAGCAGTTCTTC
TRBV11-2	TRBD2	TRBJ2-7	CASSLGRETRPAEQYF	TGTGCCAGCAGCTTGGGGCGGGAGACCCGTCCGGCCGAGCAGTACTTC
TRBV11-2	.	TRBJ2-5	CASSSHGYQETQYF	TGTGCCAGCAGCTCGCACGGGTACCAAGAGACCCAGTACTTC
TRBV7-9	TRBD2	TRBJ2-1	CASSLRTSGDHNEQFF	TGTGCCAGCAGCCTCCGGACTAGCGGGGACCACAATGAGCAGTTCTTC
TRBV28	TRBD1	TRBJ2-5	CASSMRDRGQEETQYF	TGTGCCAGCAGTATGCGGGACAGGGGGCAGGAAGAGACCCAGTACTTC
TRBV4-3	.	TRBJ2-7	CASSHIYRETYEQYF	TGCGCCAGCAGCCATATATACAGGGAGACCTACGAGCAGTACTTC
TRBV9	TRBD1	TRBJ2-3	CASSISGTGRTDTQYF	TGTGCCAGCAGCATCTCCGGGACAGGTCGCACAGATACGCAGTATTTT